This T cell receptor (beta chain) appears in the sequencing data of a study of T cell repertoires in cytomegalovirus infection. Study-wide background: It was the public TCR beta signatures that indicated both CMV infection and matching HLA type. Study-level results: In two of eight donors, the top clonotype was HLA-C-restricted CMV-specific.

This clonotype was picked up many times. Its target is not known. The CDR3 sequence is 15 residues long. Between the trimmed V and J ends, which lost 0 bases and 8 bases, there was a span of 16 bases. The germline V gene encodes CDR1 LGHNA and CDR2 YSLEER. TCRdb called the reads again in MiXCR, with one record for every CDR3 protein. The data show approximately 140,000 distinct CDR3 sequences, about 6% seen once. This chain connects TRBV4-3 to TRBJ1-2; perhaps TRBD1 as D (6 bases). This TCR was recovered from a human donor in good health (CMV status not recorded). Some clones in this sample may be carry-over from other donors' samples. Sequencing was carried out using PBMCs. The CDR3: CASSQDVNRVEGYTF. The CDR3 bases are TGCGCCAGCAGCCAAGATGTGAACAGGGTCGAGGGCTACACCTTC.